This T cell receptor (beta chain) was retrieved from a study of identical twins. Points from the study as a whole: Conclusions rested on cross-sectional statistics rather than following the same donors.

Each CDR3 protein is one row after TCRdb ran MiXCR on the 5' RACE reads. In the table there are about 890,000 distinct CDR3 sequences, around 12% of which are singletons. This clonotype was detected many times. Its target is not known. The same sample was also studied in work on yellow fever vaccine responses in identical twins.

This clonotype was obtained from a woman under 30 in good health. Sample: PBMCs.

CDR3 sequence (DNA): TGTGCCACCAGTGATTTTGCGGGAGGATTCTACAATGAGCAGTTCTTC. Protein product: CATSDFAGGFYNEQFF. The J gene is TRBJ2-1, the V gene TRBV24-1, with 8 positions matching TRBD2. Germline V lookup: CDR1 KGHDR, CDR2 SFDVKD. The V and J ends lost 1 base and 3 bases, in that order; junction bases with no gene match: 4. CDR3 length: 16 residues.